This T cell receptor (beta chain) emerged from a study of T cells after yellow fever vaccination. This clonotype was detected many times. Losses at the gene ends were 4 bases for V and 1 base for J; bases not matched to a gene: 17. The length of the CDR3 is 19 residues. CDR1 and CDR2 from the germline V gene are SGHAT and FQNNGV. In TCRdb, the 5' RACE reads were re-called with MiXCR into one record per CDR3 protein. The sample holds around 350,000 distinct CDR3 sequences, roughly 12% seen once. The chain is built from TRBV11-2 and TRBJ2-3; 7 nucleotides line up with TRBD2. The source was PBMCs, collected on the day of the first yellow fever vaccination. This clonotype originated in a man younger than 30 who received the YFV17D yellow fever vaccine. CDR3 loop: CASSSPSLGGIGGTDTQYF. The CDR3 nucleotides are TGTGCCAGCAGCTCCCCGAGTTTGGGGGGGATTGGTGGCACAGATACGCAGTATTTT.